Sequencing of this T cell receptor (beta chain) was carried out in a study of blood T cell repertoires in COVID-19. The CDR3 loop spans 13 amino acids. The V gene's germline CDR1 is MGHDK and CDR2 SYGVNS. Trimming stripped 1 base from V and 18 bases from J, with 16 bases between. Sequencing used immunoSEQ multiplex PCR; TCRdb keeps in-frame clones, though not all of them. This table has about 460,000 clones, approximately 90% appearing once. The sample taken for sequencing was PBMCs or T cells enriched from blood (not recorded which). This clonotype was obtained from an older woman who had recovered from COVID-19. The chain combines TRBV25-1 with TRBJ1-6; perhaps TRBD1 as D (5 bases). The CDR3 nucleotides read TGTGCCAGCAGTGAATCCATTGGGGCTATTCCCCACTTT. Translated, it gives CASSESIGAIPHF.